A single sample gave rise to the 11 T cell receptor beta chains below, sequenced in a study of identical twins. TCRdb independently ran MiXCR on the 5' RACE reads; one entry per CDR3 protein. The sample yields some 900,000 distinct CDR3 sequences, 9% to 15% seen once. The same data also contributed to another study, on yellow fever vaccine responses in identical twins.

Sequencing was carried out using PBMCs. The source of these receptors is a woman between 18 and 29 years old in good health.

This clonotype was seen more than once but under ten times. The V gene is TRBV5-1, the J gene TRBJ2-5; D is uncertain. This CDR3 has 12 residues. Trimming removed 0 bases at V and 6 bases at J, with 6 bases between. Germline V gives CDR1 SGHRS, CDR2 YFSETQ. This CDR3 is CASSLGIKTQYF. CDR3 in DNA: TGCGCCAGCAGCTTGGGGATTAAGACCCAGTACTTC.

This clonotype was counted only a few times. The chain has TRBV9 and TRBJ2-7; D is perhaps TRBD2 (6 bases). The germline V gene has CDR1 SGDLS and CDR2 YYNGEE. This CDR3 region has 15 residues. Trimming pared 3 bases from V and 0 bases from J, leaving 13 bases between. This chain's CDR3 is CASSAEGSSSYEQYF. CDR3 in DNA: TGTGCCAGCAGCGCGGAGGGTTCCAGCTCCTACGAGCAGTACTTC.

A few counts support this clonotype. The rearrangement links TRBV5-1 to TRBJ2-1; D is possibly TRBD2 (5 bases). The CDR3 runs to 14 residues. In germline, CDR1 is SGHRS, CDR2 YFSETQ. V lost 3 bases and J 5 bases, leaving 12 bases between the germline ends. CDR3 region: CASSYRDGNNEQFF. The CDR3 DNA reads as TGCGCCAGCAGCTATCGAGACGGGAACAATGAGCAGTTCTTC. Supplemented by reference TRBV5-1 and TRBJ2-1, the full variable domain reads KAGVTQTPRYLIKTRGQQVTLSCSPISGHRSVSWYQQTPGQGLQFLFEYFSETQRNKGNFPGRFSGRQFSNSRSEMNVSTLELGDSALYLCASSYRDGNNEQFFGPGTRLTVL.

This chain joins TRBV20-1 and TRBJ2-1, with 9 nucleotides matching TRBD2. In germline, CDR1 is DFQATT, CDR2 SNEGSKA (reference sequence). Trimming removed 0 bases from V and 3 bases from J; junction bases left unmatched: 3. The CDR3 consists of 15 residues. CDR3 coding DNA: TGCAGTGCTAGAGATCCAGCGGGGGGCTACAATGAGCAGTTCTTC. Its protein is CSARDPAGGYNEQFF.

The V gene is TRBV15, the J gene TRBJ2-1, with D hard to call. The germline CDR1 and CDR2 sequences are LNHNV and YYDKDF (reference sequence). This CDR3 has 16 residues. V was clipped by 2 bases and J by 7 bases, with 18 bases between them. The CDR3 coding sequence is TGTGCCACCAGCAGATCTGGGCAGCGATTCGTAAATGAGCAGTTCTTC. Protein product: CATSRSGQRFVNEQFF.

A few counts support this clonotype. The chain has TRBV7-8 and TRBJ2-1, with D perhaps TRBD2 (6 bases). V dropped 5 bases and J dropped 10 bases, with 12 bases sitting between them. Germline V lookup: CDR1 SGHVS, CDR2 FQNEAQ. The CDR3 extends over 12 amino acids. The CDR3 DNA reads as TGTGCCAGCAGCCCTAGTGGACTAGAGCAGTTCTTC. Translated: CASSPSGLEQFF.

This clonotype occurred many times. The V and J genes are TRBV28 and TRBJ2-7, with D tentatively TRBD2 (5 bases). CDR3 size: 13 residues. The germline V gene encodes CDR1 MDHEN and CDR2 SYDVKM. Trimming shortened V by 2 bases and J by 5 bases, and 10 bases separated the two germline ends. Here the CDR3 reads CASSLRGSHEQYF. CDR3 nucleotide sequence: TGTGCCAGCAGTTTACGAGGGTCCCACGAGCAGTACTTC.

This clonotype was recorded at least ten times. The rearrangement joins TRBV4-1 to TRBJ2-1; possibly TRBD2 for D (5 bases). This CDR3 contains 15 residues. Trimming left V 1 base short and J 5 bases short, with 12 bases between. In germline, CDR1 is MGHRA, CDR2 YSYEKL. CDR3 coding DNA: TGCGCCAGCAGCCAAGTACAGCTAGCCCACAATGAGCAGTTCTTC. Protein sequence: CASSQVQLAHNEQFF.

J is TRBJ2-7 and V is TRBV10-3; 10 nucleotides align to TRBD1. Germline CDR1 reads ENHRY; CDR2 reads SYGVKD. Trimming removed 0 bases from V and 4 bases from J; junction bases left unmatched: 0. The CDR3 has 14 amino acids. CDR3 nucleotide sequence: TGTGCCATCAGTGAGTCGGGACAGGGGTACGAGCAGTACGTC. Amino acids: CAISESGQGYEQYV.

The J gene is TRBJ2-5, the V gene TRBV13, with D uncertain. The V end was cut by 2 bases, the J end by 3 bases, with 10 bases between. Germline assignment: CDR1 PRHDT and CDR2 FYEKMQ (reference sequence). The CDR3 contains 14 residues. The chain's CDR3 is CASSLHKTKETQYF. The CDR3 nucleotides are TGTGCCAGCAGCTTACACAAAACCAAAGAGACCCAGTACTTC.

This chain joins TRBV4-1 and TRBJ1-1; TRBD1 matches at 9 bases. From germline, CDR1 is MGHRA and CDR2 YSYEKL. The length of the CDR3 is 15 residues. V was pared by 0 bases and J by 4 bases, with 3 bases of the junction left unmatched. The CDR3 is CASSQEGTGITEAFF. DNA of the CDR3: TGCGCCAGCAGCCAAGAAGGGACAGGGATCACTGAAGCTTTCTTT.